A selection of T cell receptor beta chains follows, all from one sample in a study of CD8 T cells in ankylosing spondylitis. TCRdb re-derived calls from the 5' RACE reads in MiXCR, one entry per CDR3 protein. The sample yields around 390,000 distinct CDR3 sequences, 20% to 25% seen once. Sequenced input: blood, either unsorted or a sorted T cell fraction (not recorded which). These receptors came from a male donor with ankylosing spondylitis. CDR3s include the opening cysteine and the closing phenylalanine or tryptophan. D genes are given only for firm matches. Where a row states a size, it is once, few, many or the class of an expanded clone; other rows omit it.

TGTGCCAGCAGCCTCGGGGCTCAAGGTGGACCACACTACTATGGCTACACCTTC CASSLGAQGGPHYYGYTF NA TRBJ1-2 TRBV7-3 NA
TGTGCCAGCAGCTTAGAGGGGACAGCCTACGAGCAGTACTTC CASSLEGTAYEQYF few TRBJ2-7 TRBV11-3 TRBD1
TGCGCCAGCAGCTTGGAGGTAGGGCGCGAGCAGTACTTC CASSLEVGREQYF few TRBJ2-7 TRBV5-1 NA
TGTGCCAGCACCGGGAACAAACTCCCAGTGGGTTATAAGGATACGCAGTATTTT CASTGNKLPVGYKDTQYF few TRBJ2-3 TRBV2 NA
TGTGCCTGGAGTGTGCACAGGGGGGGCGAGCAGTACTTC CAWSVHRGGEQYF NA TRBJ2-7 TRBV30 NA
TGTGCCAGCAGCCCCCAGACTACCCAAGAGACCCAGTACTTC CASSPQTTQETQYF NA TRBJ2-5 TRBV7-9 NA
TGCAGTGCCGAAGGAGGGGGAGACGATCAGCCCCAGCATTTT CSAEGGGDDQPQHF NA TRBJ1-5 TRBV20-1 NA
TGTGCCAGCAGTTACGGGACTAGTACGACCTACGAGCAGTACTTC CASSYGTSTTYEQYF NA TRBJ2-7 TRBV6-2/TRBV6-3 TRBD2
TGTGCCAGCACCCAAGAGGGGTCCGAGCAGTACTTC CASTQEGSEQYF NA TRBJ2-7 TRBV28 NA
TGTGCCAGCAGCTCGCAGGGGGCTTACGCTGAAGCTTTCTTT CASSSQGAYAEAFF NA TRBJ1-1 TRBV11-2 TRBD1
TGCAGTGCTAGGGTCCAAGGGGACACTGAAGCTTTCTTT CSARVQGDTEAFF few TRBJ1-1 TRBV20-1 NA
TGTGCCAGCAGTTTCACAGCGGGACTCGAGGCCCAGTACTTC CASSFTAGLEAQYF NA TRBJ2-5 TRBV12-3/TRBV12-4 TRBD2
TGCGCCAGCAGCCCGCGCCGGAGTGAAAAACTGTTTTTT CASSPRRSEKLFF once TRBJ1-4 TRBV4-3 NA
TGTGCCAGCAGCGCCGGGAGGACCACAGATACGCAGTATTTT CASSAGRTTDTQYF many TRBJ2-3 TRBV7-9 TRBD2
TGCAGTGCTAGTCAAGGGCTTGGTAGTCAGCCCCAGCATTTT CSASQGLGSQPQHF NA TRBJ1-5 TRBV20-1 NA
TGTGCCAGCAGTCGGCATGATCCGGGAGGCCCGGCCCAGTACTTC CASSRHDPGGPAQYF few TRBJ2-5 TRBV28 TRBD2
TGTGCCAGTAGTATAGGCGAGGGGGAGCTGTTTTTT CASSIGEGELFF NA TRBJ2-2 TRBV19 NA
TGTGCCAGCAGATCAGCGGGCGCAAGGGGCTTTGGGGAGACCCAGTACTTC CASRSAGARGFGETQYF NA TRBJ2-5 TRBV7-2 NA
TGTGCCAGCAGCCGGAGGGGGCCAGGGCAGTTCTTC CASSRRGPGQFF NA TRBJ2-1 TRBV7-2 NA
TGCGCCAGCAGCTTGGAACAGGGCAGCACTGAAGCTTTCTTT CASSLEQGSTEAFF NA TRBJ1-1 TRBV5-1 NA